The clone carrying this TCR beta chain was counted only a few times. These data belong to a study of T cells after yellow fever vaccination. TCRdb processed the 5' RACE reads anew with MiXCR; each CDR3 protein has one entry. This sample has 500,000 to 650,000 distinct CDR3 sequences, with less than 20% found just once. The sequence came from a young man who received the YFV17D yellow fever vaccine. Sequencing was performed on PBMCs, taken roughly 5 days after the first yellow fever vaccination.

The CDR3 DNA reads as TGTGCCAGCAGTCCAAACACCTATGGCTACACCTTC. This sequence encodes CASSPNTYGYTF. J is TRBJ1-2 and V is TRBV6-2 or TRBV6-3; no reliable D call. The V end was cut by 5 bases, the J end by 4 bases, with 8 bases between. CDR3 length: 12 residues. Germline CDR1 is MNHEY and CDR2 is SVGEGT.